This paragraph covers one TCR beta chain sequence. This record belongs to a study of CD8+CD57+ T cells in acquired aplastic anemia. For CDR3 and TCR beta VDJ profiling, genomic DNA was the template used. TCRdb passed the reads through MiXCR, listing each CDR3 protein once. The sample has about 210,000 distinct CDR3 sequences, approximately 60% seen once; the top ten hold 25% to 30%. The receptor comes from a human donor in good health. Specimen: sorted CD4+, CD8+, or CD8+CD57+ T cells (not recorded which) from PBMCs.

CDR3 amino acids: CASGSHATDTQYF. CDR3 bases: TGTGCTAGTGGTTCCCATGCGACAGATACGCAGTATTTT. The rearrangement links TRBV12-5 to TRBJ2-3; D not certain. Germline CDR1 reads LGHNT; CDR2 reads FRNRAP. Trimming pared 4 bases from V and 3 bases from J, leaving 8 bases between. The CDR3 loop spans 13 amino acids.